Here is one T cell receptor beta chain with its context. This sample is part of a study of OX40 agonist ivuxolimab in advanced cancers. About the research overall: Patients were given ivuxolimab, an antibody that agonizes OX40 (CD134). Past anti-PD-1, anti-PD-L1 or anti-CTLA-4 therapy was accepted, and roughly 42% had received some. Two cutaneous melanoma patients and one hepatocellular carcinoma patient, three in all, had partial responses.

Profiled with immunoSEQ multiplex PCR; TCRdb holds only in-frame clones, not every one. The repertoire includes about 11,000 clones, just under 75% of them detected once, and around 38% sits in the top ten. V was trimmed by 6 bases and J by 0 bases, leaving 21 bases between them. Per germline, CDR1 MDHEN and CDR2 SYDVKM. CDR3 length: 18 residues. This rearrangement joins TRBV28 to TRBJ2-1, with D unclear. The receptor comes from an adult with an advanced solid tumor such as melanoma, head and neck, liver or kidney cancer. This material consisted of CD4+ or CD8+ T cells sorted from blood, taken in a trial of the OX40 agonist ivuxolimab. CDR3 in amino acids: CASRMGLSPLSSYNEQFF. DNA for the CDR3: TGTGCCAGCAGAATGGGATTAAGCCCTTTGAGCTCCTACAATGAGCAGTTCTTC.